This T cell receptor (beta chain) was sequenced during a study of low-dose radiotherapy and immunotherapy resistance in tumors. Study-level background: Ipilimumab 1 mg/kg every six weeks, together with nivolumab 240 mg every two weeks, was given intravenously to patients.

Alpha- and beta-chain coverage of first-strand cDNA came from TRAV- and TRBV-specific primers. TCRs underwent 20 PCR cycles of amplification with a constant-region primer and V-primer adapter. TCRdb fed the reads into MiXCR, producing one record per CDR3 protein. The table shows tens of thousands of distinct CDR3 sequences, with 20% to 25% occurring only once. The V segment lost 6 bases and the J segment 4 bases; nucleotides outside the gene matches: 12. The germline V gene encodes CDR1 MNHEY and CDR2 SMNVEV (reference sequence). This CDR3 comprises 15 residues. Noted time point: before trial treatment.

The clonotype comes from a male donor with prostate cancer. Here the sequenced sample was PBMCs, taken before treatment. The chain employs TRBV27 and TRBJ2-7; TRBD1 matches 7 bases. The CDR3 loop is CASRSLGQLGYEQYF. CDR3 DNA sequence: TGTGCCAGCAGATCCCTGGGACAGCTTGGGTACGAGCAGTACTTC.